These T cell receptor beta chains were read from a single sample in a study of shared clonotypes between healthy human individuals. Only in-frame clones appear in the TCRdb table, and some are missing; sequencing was by immunoSEQ multiplex PCR. The sample includes around 2.5 million clones, 93% of them seen just once. The sequenced material came from naive CD4+ T cells from PBMCs. These receptors were obtained from a man between 18 and 35 years old in good health. Some clones in this sample may be carry-over from other donors' samples. CDR3s leave out the opening cysteine and the closing phenylalanine or tryptophan.

TRBJ1-2,TRBV6-5,ASRENQFYGYT
TRBJ2-7,TRBV7-2,ASSLGGRQPYEQY
TRBJ2-1,TRBV19,ASSPRTVGNEQF
TRBJ2-1,TRBV6-5,ASNMASSYNEQF
TRBJ1-2,TRBV6-6,ASSYGLSWSYGYT
TRBJ2-1,TRBV7-2,ASSFGWGPYNEQF
TRBJ1-2,TRBV5-1,ASSLVGEVGYT
TRBJ1-1,TRBV4-1,ASSQAPEEALGTEAF
TRBJ2-7,TRBV6-6,ASGFVSGEQY
TRBJ2-7,TRBV7-3,ASSLIGRGSEQY
TRBJ1-3,TRBV7-2,ASSVDRVSGNTIY
TRBJ2-3,TRBV20-1,SAPGPDTQY
TRBJ1-3,TRBV21-1,ASRTRTGSLQTGNTIY
TRBJ1-5,TRBV7-2,ASSLEGPNQPQH
TRBJ1-2,TRBV6-5,ASSGGWSGYT
TRBJ2-1,TRBV5-1,ASSWTGSNEQF
TRBJ1-2,TRBV28,ASTPLVSYGYT
TRBJ2-7,TRBV5-6,ASSLGGLAGLYEQY
TRBJ1-2,TRBV5-1,ASSQGQGWYGGYT
TRBJ2-1,TRBV15,ATSRDRPRSGEQF
TRBJ1-2,TRBV6-6,ASSVGGAGYT
TRBJ1-1,TRBV15,ATSGLDRASPEAF
TRBJ2-7,TRBV27,ASAVGRGAYEQY
TRBJ1-4,TRBV6-1,ASSDLSRLGEKLF
TRBJ2-1,TRBV27,ASSLRLGGGADEQF
TRBJ1-1,TRBV29-1,SVSGDPNTEAF
TRBJ2-7,TRBV28,ASSIGTEQY
TRBJ2-3,TRBV29-1,SVVPDTDTQY
TRBJ2-1,TRBV20-1,SATATTEQF
TRBJ2-7,TRBV15,ATSRDGLDEQY
TRBJ2-2,TRBV10-3,ATNHEQGNTGELF
TRBJ2-2,TRBV6-6,ASRPGPPTGELF
TRBJ2-1,TRBV6-1,ASSEGGEWGNEQF
TRBJ1-2,TRBV28,ASRTSQGSYGYT
TRBJ1-2,TRBV7-2,ASSLGPGTVYGYT
TRBJ2-7,TRBV9,ASSQDGSGRAGEQY
TRBJ2-2,TRBV19,ASSIFRELF
TRBJ2-7,TRBV5-6,ASSPRDRASYEQY
TRBJ2-5,TRBV4-2,ASSQDAREGFQETQY
TRBJ1-3,TRBV19,ASRKVGSGNTIY
TRBJ1-1,TRBV18,ASSPRTGVNTEAF
TRBJ1-1,TRBV5-1,ASSRSVGANTEAF
TRBJ2-1,TRBV29-1,SAHLEGLRRF
TRBJ2-7,TRBV6-1,ASSGESSYEQY
.,TRBV11-3,ASSLGAGVDEQY
TRBJ2-2,TRBV5-1,ASGRQGTGELF
TRBJ2-3,TRBV13,ASSLGLTSGGDTQY
TRBJ1-5,TRBV10-2,ASSEPDPGQPQH
TRBJ1-2,TRBV11-2,ASSLTLYGYT
TRBJ1-1,TRBV2,ASSDEGTDTEAF
TRBJ2-7,TRBV7-3,ASSSPRGGTRSEQY
TRBJ1-5,TRBV5-1,ASSPGGPNQPQH
TRBJ2-3,TRBV7-9,ASSQTRTSGTSTDTQY
TRBJ1-2,TRBV2,ASSAGGYT
TRBJ2-7,TRBV7-9,ASSLGDPYEQY
TRBJ1-5,TRBV15,ATSRLNQPQH
TRBJ1-2,TRBV27,ASRPQETYGYT
TRBJ2-3,TRBV2,ASSFSPEDTQY
TRBJ2-7,TRBV28,ASRITGGNSYEQY